One sample yielded the 16 T cell receptor beta chains listed below, sequenced in a study of T-cell reconstitution after alpha-beta-depleted transplantation in children. Unique molecular identifiers were incorporated during preparation of the TCRbeta library. MiXCR, run by TCRdb on the PCR reads, gives a single entry per CDR3 protein. The sample yields 420,000 or so distinct CDR3 sequences, roughly a tenth seen once. This specimen consisted of PBMCs from the stem cell graft donor, obtained from the stem cell graft. Every receptor here comes from a human donor who donated a stem cell graft to a child with acute myeloid leukemia.

The rearrangement links TRBV5-6 to TRBJ1-2, with D possibly TRBD1 on 6 matching bases. This CDR3 comprises 14 residues. Germline-derived CDR1 and CDR2 are SGHDT and YYEEEE. Trimming took 4 bases from V and 7 from J, leaving 17 bases between them. The CDR3 DNA reads TGTGCCAGCAGCAGATCACACAGGGAATCTGGCTACACCTTC. Amino acid sequence: CASSRSHRESGYTF.

The CDR3 DNA reads TGTGCCAGTAGGGGCAGGGTGGTAAATGAGCAGTTCTTC. This translates into CASRGRVVNEQFF. This chain connects TRBV6-6 to TRBJ2-1; TRBD1 is a possible D gene (5 bases). This CDR3 contains 13 residues. V lost 9 bases, J lost 7 bases, and 16 bases lay in between. Per germline, CDR1 MNHNY and CDR2 SVGAGI (reference sequence).

The J gene is TRBJ1-3, the V gene TRBV5-1; D gene ambiguous. The CDR3 runs to 13 residues. Germline CDR1 SGHRS, CDR2 YFSETQ. V was trimmed by 4 bases and J by 3 bases, leaving 8 bases between them. Here the CDR3 reads CASSPGDGNTIYF. CDR3 in DNA: TGCGCCAGCAGCCCCGGCGATGGAAACACCATATATTTT.

This clonotype was detected only a few times. The chain has TRBV6-2 or TRBV6-3 and TRBJ2-7, with TRBD1 as a possible D gene (5 bases). V lost 7 bases, J lost 3 bases, and 16 bases lay in between. Germline assignment: CDR1 MNHEY and CDR2 SVGEGT. This CDR3 is 14 amino acids long. The CDR3 region is CASTRLRGYYEQYF. DNA of the CDR3: TGTGCCAGCACCAGACTTAGGGGATACTACGAGCAGTACTTC.

This clonotype was detected many times. The chain recombines TRBV7-9 with TRBJ1-1; TRBD1 aligns across 7 bases. Germline V gene data show CDR1 as SEHNR and CDR2 as FQNEAQ (reference sequence). The CDR3 spans 13 residues. The V and J ends lost 5 bases and 3 bases, in that order; junction bases with no gene match: 3. The CDR3 protein is CASSVQGYTEAFF. CDR3 sequence (DNA): TGTGCCAGCAGCGTACAGGGGTACACTGAAGCTTTCTTT.

This clonotype was found many times. The chain links TRBV5-1 to TRBJ2-1; 8 nucleotides align to TRBD1. V lost 3 bases and J lost 4; bases outside the gene matches: 6. The CDR3 is 15 residues long. Germline assignment: CDR1 SGHRS and CDR2 YFSETQ. CDR3 protein: CASSSSGTGYNEQFF. The CDR3 DNA is TGCGCCAGCAGCTCCTCCGGGACAGGATACAATGAGCAGTTCTTC. Variable domain in full (rest from reference TRBV5-1 and TRBJ2-1): KAGVTQTPRYLIKTRGQQVTLSCSPISGHRSVSWYQQTPGQGLQFLFEYFSETQRNKGNFPGRFSGRQFSNSRSEMNVSTLELGDSALYLCASSSSGTGYNEQFFGPGTRLTVL.

CDR3 region: CASSQPSGRGNEQYF. CDR3 in DNA: TGCGCCAGCAGTCAACCTAGCGGGAGGGGAAACGAGCAGTACTTC. V usage is TRBV5-1 and J usage is TRBJ2-7, with TRBD2 matching 12 bases. The CDR3 sequence is 15 residues long. Germline CDR1 and CDR2: SGHRS and YFSETQ. V dropped 5 bases and J dropped 5; count of bases not matched to a gene: 8.

The rearrangement joins TRBV5-4 to TRBJ2-1; 7 bases fit TRBD1. CDR1 is SGHNT, CDR2 YYREEE, per germline (reference sequence). V gave up 0 bases and J gave up 2 bases; unmatched junction bases: 2. This CDR3 comprises 15 residues. CDR3 DNA: TGTGCCAGCAGCTTGGATACAGGGGCCTACAATGAGCAGTTCTTC. This codes for CASSLDTGAYNEQFF.

In this sample, this clonotype turned up a few times. The chain has TRBV19 and TRBJ2-1; TRBD2 agrees at 7 bases. The CDR3 spans 14 residues. Germline CDR1 and CDR2: LNHDA and SQIVND (reference sequence). V gave up 4 bases and J gave up 7 bases; unmatched junction bases: 7. The CDR3 bases are TGTGCCAGTAGTACCCCAGGACTAGAGAATGAGCAGTTCTTC. This encodes CASSTPGLENEQFF.

Worth noting for this clonotype: Possible read error: a much larger clone is one base away. The rearrangement joins TRBV5-1 to TRBJ2-7; the D gene could be TRBD1 or TRBD2 (5 bases each). This CDR3 has 14 residues. Germline assignment: CDR1 SGHRS and CDR2 YFSETQ. The CDR3 region is CASSFGTDDYEHYF. CDR3 nucleotide sequence: TGCGCCAGCAGCTTTGGGACGGACGACTACGAGCATTACTTC. Variable domain in full (rest from reference TRBV5-1 and TRBJ2-7): KAGVTQTPRYLIKTRGQQVTLSCSPISGHRSVSWYQQTPGQGLQFLFEYFSETQRNKGNFPGRFSGRQFSNSRSEMNVSTLELGDSALYLCASSFGTDDYEHYFGPGTRLTVT.

The gene calls are TRBV11-2 and TRBJ2-1; D perhaps matches TRBD2 (7 bases). There are 15 residues in the CDR3. V was trimmed by 2 bases and J by 5 bases, leaving 13 bases between them. Germline values: CDR1 SGHAT, CDR2 FQNNGV. The CDR3 coding sequence is TGTGCCAGCAGCTTAAGGCGGGGGCGGGACAATGAGCAGTTCTTC. Translated: CASSLRRGRDNEQFF.

The chain links TRBV12-3 or TRBV12-4 to TRBJ2-1; 9 positions agree with TRBD2. The ends lost 5 bases at V and 5 bases at J; junction bases unmatched: 7. This CDR3 contains 15 residues. The CDR3: CASSVRRGGHNEQFF. CDR3 coding DNA: TGTGCCAGCAGTGTGAGGCGGGGGGGCCACAATGAGCAGTTCTTC.

This clonotype turned up a few times. The chain combines TRBV12-3 or TRBV12-4 with TRBJ1-2, with D tentatively TRBD1 (6 bases). The V and J ends lost 5 bases and 9 bases respectively, with 13 bases between them. This CDR3 is built from 12 residues. For the CDR3, the DNA is TGTGCCAGCAGTCAGGGGAGGAATAGCTACACCTTC. Translation: CASSQGRNSYTF.

The V and J genes are TRBV3-1 and TRBJ2-3, with 8 bases fitting TRBD1. Germline CDR1 reads LGHDT; CDR2 reads YNNKEL (reference sequence). Trimming removed 1 base from V and 4 bases from J; junction bases left unmatched: 7. CDR3 length: 16 residues. The CDR3 reads CASSQVAGGSADTQYF. In nucleotides, the CDR3 is TGTGCCAGCAGCCAAGTGGCAGGGGGCAGCGCAGATACGCAGTATTTT.

Only a few counts were recorded for this clonotype. The V call is TRBV12-3 or TRBV12-4, the J call TRBJ2-1; TRBD2 agrees at 9 bases. The V gene end was trimmed by 3 bases and the J gene end by 9 bases; junction bases not matched to a gene: 9. The CDR3 sequence is 15 residues long. The CDR3 sequence is CASSLAGGDFSEQFF. The CDR3 DNA reads as TGTGCCAGCAGTTTGGCGGGAGGGGACTTTAGTGAGCAGTTCTTC.

This clonotype was detected ten times or more. The rearrangement links TRBV20-1 to TRBJ1-4; 9 nucleotides match TRBD1. The CDR3 is made up of 14 amino acids. V dropped 3 bases and J dropped 10; count of bases not matched to a gene: 9. Germline V gives CDR1 DFQATT, CDR2 SNEGSKA (reference sequence). The CDR3 nucleotides read TGCAGTGCTAGTCTACAGGGGGCTTTCGGAAAACTGTTTTTT. It specifies CSASLQGAFGKLFF.